These 2 T cell receptor beta chains came from one sample sequenced in a study of shared clonotypes between healthy human individuals. The assay was immunoSEQ multiplex PCR, and TCRdb's table has in-frame clones only and misses some. Among over a million clones listed, roughly 96% were seen once. The sequencing input was naive CD4+ T cells sorted from blood. The subset here: CD45RA+ positively selected. The receptor set was obtained from a man between 25 and 39 years old in good health.

The V gene is TRBV13, the J gene TRBJ2-3, with 15 nucleotides matching TRBD2. Trimming took 5 bases from V and 1 from J; bases not matched to a gene: 7. Germline V lookup: CDR1 PRHDT, CDR2 FYEKMQ (reference sequence). This CDR3 contains 18 residues. CDR3 loop: CASSPWTSGRAGTDTQYF. As DNA, the CDR3 is TGTGCCAGCAGCCCCTGGACTAGCGGGAGGGCCGGCACAGATACGCAGTATTTT.

Worth noting for this clone: The junction differs from germline at one of its ends, possibly a read error. The chain joins TRBV9 to TRBJ1-2; 9 bases are a match to TRBD1. Germline values: CDR1 SGDLS, CDR2 YYNGEE. This CDR3 is built from 13 residues. The CDR3 sequence: CASSVVGTGRPSF. The CDR3 coding sequence is TGTGCCAGCAGCGTAGTCGGGACAGGGAGGCCATCTTTC.